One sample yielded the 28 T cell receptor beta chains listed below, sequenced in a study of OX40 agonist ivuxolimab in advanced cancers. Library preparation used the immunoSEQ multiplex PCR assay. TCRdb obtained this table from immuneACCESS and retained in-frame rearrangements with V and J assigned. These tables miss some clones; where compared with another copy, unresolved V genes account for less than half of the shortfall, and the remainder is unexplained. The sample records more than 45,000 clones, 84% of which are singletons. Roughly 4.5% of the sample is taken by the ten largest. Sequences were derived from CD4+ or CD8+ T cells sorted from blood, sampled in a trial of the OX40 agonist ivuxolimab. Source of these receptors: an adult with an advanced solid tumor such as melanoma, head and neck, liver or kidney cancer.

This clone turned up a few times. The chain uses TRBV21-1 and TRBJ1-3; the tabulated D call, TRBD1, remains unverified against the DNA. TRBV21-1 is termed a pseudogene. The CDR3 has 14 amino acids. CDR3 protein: CASSKQGSGNTIYF. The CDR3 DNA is TGTGCCAGCAGCAAACAGGGTTCCGGAAACACCATATATTTT.

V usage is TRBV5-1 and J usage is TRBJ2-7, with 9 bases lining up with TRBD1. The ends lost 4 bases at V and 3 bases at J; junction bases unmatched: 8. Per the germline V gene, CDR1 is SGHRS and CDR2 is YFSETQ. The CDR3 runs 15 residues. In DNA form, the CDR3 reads TGCGCCAGCAGCCCGGACAGGGGCGGGGGCTACGAGCAGTACTTC. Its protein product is CASSPDRGGGYEQYF.

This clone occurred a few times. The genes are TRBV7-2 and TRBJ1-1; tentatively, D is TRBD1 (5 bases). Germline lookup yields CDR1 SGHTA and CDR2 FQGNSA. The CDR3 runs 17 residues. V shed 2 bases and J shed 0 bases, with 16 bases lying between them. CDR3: CASSLLGSGHMNTEAFF. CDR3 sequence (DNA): TGTGCCAGCAGCTTACTGGGGTCCGGACACATGAACACTGAAGCTTTCTTT.

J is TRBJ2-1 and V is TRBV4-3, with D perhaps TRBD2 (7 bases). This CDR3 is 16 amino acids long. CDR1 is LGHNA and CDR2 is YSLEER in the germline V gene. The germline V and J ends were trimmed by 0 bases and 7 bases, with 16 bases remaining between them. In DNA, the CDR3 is TGCGCCAGCAGCCAAGATCTGCGGGGGCGAAGGAATGAGCAGTTCTTC. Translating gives CASSQDLRGRRNEQFF.

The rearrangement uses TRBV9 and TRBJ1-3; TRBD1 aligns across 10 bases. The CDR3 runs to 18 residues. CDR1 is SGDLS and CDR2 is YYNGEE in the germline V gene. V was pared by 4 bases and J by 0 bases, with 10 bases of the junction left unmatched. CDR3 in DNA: TGTGCCAGCAGCAGGTGGGACAGGGGCGTAAGCTCTGGAAACACCATATATTTT. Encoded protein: CASSRWDRGVSSGNTIYF.

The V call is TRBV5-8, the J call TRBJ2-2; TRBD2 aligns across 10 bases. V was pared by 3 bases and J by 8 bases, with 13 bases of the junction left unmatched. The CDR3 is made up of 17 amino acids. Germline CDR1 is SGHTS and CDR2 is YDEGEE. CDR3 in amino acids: CASSSPRSGRETGELFF. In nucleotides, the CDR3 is TGTGCCAGCAGCTCCCCGCGGAGCGGGAGGGAAACAGGGGAGCTGTTTTTT.

CDR3 in DNA: TGTGCCAGTAGTCCCAATTGGGGGGCTGGGGGAGAGACCCAGTACTTC. It encodes CASSPNWGAGGETQYF. V gene TRBV19 combines with J gene TRBJ2-5; possibly TRBD1 or TRBD2 for D (6 bases each). The CDR3 is 16 residues long. CDR1 and CDR2 from the germline V gene are LNHDA and SQIVND (reference sequence). The V and J ends lost 5 bases and 4 bases respectively, with 20 bases between them.

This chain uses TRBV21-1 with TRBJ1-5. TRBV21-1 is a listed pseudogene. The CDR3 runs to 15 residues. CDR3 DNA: TGTGCCAGCAGCAAAGAGGAGGAAGGGGTTCAGCCCCAGCATTTT. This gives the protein CASSKEEEGVQPQHF.

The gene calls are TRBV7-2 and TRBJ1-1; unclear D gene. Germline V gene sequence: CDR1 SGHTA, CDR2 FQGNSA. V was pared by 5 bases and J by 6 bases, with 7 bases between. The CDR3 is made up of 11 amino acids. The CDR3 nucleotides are TGTGCCAGCAGCCCGGGGTCTGAAGCTTTCTTT. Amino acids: CASSPGSEAFF.

As DNA, the CDR3 is TGTGCCTGGTCCGGGACAGGGATTAATCAGCCCCAGCATTTT. It yields the protein CAWSGTGINQPQHF. The chain combines TRBV30 with TRBJ1-5; 9 nucleotides match TRBD1. V lost 5 bases, J lost 4 bases, and 6 bases stayed unmatched. Germline V gene sequence: CDR1 GTSNPN, CDR2 SVGIG (reference sequence). There are 14 residues in the CDR3.

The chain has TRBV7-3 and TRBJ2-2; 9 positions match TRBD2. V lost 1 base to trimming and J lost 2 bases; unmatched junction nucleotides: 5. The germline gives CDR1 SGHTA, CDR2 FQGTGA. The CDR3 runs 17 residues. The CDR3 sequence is CASSLMLAGINTGELFF. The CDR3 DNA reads TGTGCCAGCAGCTTAATGCTAGCGGGAATTAACACCGGGGAGCTGTTTTTT.

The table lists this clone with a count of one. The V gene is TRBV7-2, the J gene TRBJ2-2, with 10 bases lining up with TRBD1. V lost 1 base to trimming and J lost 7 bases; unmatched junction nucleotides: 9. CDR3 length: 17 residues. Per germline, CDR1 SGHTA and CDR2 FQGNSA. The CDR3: CASSLESRGQGSGELFF. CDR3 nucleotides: TGTGCCAGCAGCTTAGAGAGCAGGGGACAGGGGAGCGGGGAGCTGTTTTTT.

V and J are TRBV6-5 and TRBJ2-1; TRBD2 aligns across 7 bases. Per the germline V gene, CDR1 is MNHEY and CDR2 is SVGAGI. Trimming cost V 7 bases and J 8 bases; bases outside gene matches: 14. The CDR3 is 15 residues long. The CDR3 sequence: CASTDFRLAAHEQFF. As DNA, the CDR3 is TGTGCCAGCACCGACTTTCGGCTAGCGGCCCATGAGCAGTTCTTC.

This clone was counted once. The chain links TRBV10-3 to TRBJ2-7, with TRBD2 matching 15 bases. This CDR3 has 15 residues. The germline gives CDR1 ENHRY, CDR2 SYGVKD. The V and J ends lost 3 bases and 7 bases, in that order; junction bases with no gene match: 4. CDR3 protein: CAISDSGLAGGEQYF. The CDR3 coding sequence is TGTGCCATCAGTGACTCCGGACTAGCGGGAGGGGAGCAGTACTTC.

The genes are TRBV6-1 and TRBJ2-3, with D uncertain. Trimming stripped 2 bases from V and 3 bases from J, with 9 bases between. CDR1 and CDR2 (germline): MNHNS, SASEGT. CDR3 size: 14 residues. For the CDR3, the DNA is TGTGCCAGCAGTGAATTTAGTAGAACAGATACGCAGTATTTT. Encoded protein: CASSEFSRTDTQYF.

The CDR3 DNA reads as TGTGCCAGCAGCCCCGGACTAGCGGGACCTGAGGATACGCAGTATTTT. It translates to CASSPGLAGPEDTQYF. The J gene is TRBJ2-3, the V gene TRBV7-6; TRBD2 matches at 12 bases. The germline V gene has CDR1 SGHVS and CDR2 FNYEAQ. The CDR3 sequence is 16 residues long. The V segment lost 5 bases and the J segment 6 bases; nucleotides outside the gene matches: 9.

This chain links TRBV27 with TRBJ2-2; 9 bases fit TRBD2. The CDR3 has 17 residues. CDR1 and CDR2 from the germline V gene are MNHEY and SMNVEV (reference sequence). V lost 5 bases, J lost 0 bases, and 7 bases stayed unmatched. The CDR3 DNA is TGTGCCAGCAGTCGTCTAGCGGGAATTCCGAACACCGGGGAGCTGTTTTTT. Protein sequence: CASSRLAGIPNTGELFF.

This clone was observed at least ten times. CDR3 sequence reads: CASSDSLLNTEAFF. The CDR3 DNA reads TGTGCCAGCAGTGACTCATTGTTGAACACTGAAGCTTTCTTT. This sequence joins TRBV6-4 and TRBJ1-1; no definite D call. V shed 0 bases and J shed 0 bases, with 5 bases lying between them. CDR1 and CDR2 from the germline V gene are MRHNA and SNTAGT. The CDR3 extends over 14 amino acids.

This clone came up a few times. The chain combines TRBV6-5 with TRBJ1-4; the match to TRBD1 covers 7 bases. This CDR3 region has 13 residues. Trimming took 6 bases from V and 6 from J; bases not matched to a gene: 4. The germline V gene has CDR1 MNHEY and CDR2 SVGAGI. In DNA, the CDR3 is TGTGCCAGCAGGAAGACAGGGTATGAAAAACTGTTTTTT. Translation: CASRKTGYEKLFF.

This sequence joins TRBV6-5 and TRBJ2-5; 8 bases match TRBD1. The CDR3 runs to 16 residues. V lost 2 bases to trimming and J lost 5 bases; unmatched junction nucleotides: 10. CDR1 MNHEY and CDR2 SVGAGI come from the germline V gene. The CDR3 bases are TGTGCCAGCAGTTACGGGGCAGGGGGCATCGGGGAGACCCAGTACTTC. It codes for CASSYGAGGIGETQYF.

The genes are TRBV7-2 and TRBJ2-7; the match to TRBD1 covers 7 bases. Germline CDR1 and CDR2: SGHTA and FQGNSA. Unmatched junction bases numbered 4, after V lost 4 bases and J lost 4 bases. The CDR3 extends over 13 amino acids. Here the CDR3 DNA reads TGTGCCAGCAGCTCATACAGGGGTTACGAGCAGTACTTC. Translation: CASSSYRGYEQYF.

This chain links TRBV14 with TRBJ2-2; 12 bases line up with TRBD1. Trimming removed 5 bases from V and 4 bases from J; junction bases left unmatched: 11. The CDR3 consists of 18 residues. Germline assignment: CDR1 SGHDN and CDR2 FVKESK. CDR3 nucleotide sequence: TGTGCCAGCAGCGCAAAACCGGGACAGGGGGCTCTCACCGGGGAGCTGTTTTTT. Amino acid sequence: CASSAKPGQGALTGELFF.

CDR3 sequence reads: CAWSVTGDTEAFF. CDR3 nucleotide sequence: TGTGCCTGGAGTGTAACAGGGGACACTGAAGCTTTCTTT. V usage is TRBV30 and J usage is TRBJ1-1, with 7 bases aligning to TRBD1. Germline V CDR1 and CDR2: GTSNPN, SVGIG (reference sequence). V dropped 0 bases and J dropped 3; count of bases not matched to a gene: 1. This CDR3 has 13 residues.

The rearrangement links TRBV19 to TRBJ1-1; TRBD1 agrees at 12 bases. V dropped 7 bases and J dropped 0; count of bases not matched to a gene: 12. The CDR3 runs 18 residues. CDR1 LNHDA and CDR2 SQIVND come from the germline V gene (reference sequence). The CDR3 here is CASTIPRDRGRMNTEAFF. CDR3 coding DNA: TGTGCCAGTACCATACCTCGGGACAGGGGGCGAATGAACACTGAAGCTTTCTTT.

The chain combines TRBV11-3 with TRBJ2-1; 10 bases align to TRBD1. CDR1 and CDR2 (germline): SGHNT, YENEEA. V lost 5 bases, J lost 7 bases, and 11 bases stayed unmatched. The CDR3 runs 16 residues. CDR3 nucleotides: TGTGCCAGCAGCCCAAGGGGGACAGGGGTTATGAATGAGCAGTTCTTC. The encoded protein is CASSPRGTGVMNEQFF.

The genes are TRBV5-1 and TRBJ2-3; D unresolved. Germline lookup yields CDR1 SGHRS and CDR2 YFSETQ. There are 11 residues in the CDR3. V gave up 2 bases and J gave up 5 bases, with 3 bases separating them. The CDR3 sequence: CASSFEDTQYF. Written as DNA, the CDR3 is TGCGCCAGCAGCTTTGAAGATACGCAGTATTTT.

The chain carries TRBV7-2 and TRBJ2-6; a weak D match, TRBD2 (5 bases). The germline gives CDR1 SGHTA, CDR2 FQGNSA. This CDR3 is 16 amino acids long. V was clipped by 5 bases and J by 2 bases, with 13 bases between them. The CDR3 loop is CASSPQTGTGANVLTF. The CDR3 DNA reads TGTGCCAGCAGCCCGCAGACGGGGACTGGGGCCAACGTCCTGACTTTC.

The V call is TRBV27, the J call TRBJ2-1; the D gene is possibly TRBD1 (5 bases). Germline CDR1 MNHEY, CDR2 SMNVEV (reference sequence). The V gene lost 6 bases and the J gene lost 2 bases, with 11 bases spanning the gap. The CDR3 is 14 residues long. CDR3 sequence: CASSPRTTYNEQFF. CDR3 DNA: TGTGCCAGCAGCCCTCGGACAACCTACAATGAGCAGTTCTTC.